This T cell receptor beta chain was observed in a study of radiotherapy plus CTLA-4 blockade in lung cancer. Study outcomes and limitations: Following radiotherapy plus ipilimumab, tumor-derived TCR clones expanded in the blood. Reportedly, early blood T cell clone dynamics best predicted response, with interferon-beta.

This clone was seen only a few times. What it binds is unknown. The study treated chemo-refractory metastatic non-small-cell lung cancer patients with focal radiation plus ipilimumab CTLA-4 blockade. Trimming at V came to 3 bases and at J to 2 bases, leaving 4 bases not matched to a gene. The CDR3 is made up of 15 amino acids. Per germline, CDR1 MGHDK and CDR2 SYGVNS. TCRdb keeps only in-frame clones here, not all; method: immunoSEQ multiplex PCR. Of 90,000 or so clones in the sample, around 87% were seen once. This sample comprised peripheral blood, obtained from a patient treated with radiotherapy plus ipilimumab. The sequence came from a human donor with non-small cell lung cancer who had a partial response to radiotherapy plus ipilimumab. V is TRBV25-1 and J is TRBJ2-1, with TRBD2 identical over 7 bases. The CDR3 nucleotides are TGTGCCAGCAGTGATGGGGGGGGAACCTACAATGAGCAGTTCTTC. Translated: CASSDGGGTYNEQFF.